Following are 6 T cell receptor beta chains from one sample sequenced in a study of blood T cell repertoires in COVID-19. Sequenced by immunoSEQ multiplex PCR; TCRdb stores in-frame clones only, minus some. The sample yields about 170,000 clones, more than 85% seen once. Sequenced sample: peripheral blood. All receptors come from a woman of 80 years or more in a cohort sampled during active or convalescent COVID-19.

This chain connects TRBV2 to TRBJ2-7; 9 bases are a match to TRBD2. The CDR3 has 15 amino acids. V dropped 3 bases and J dropped 6; count of bases not matched to a gene: 9. Germline CDR1 SNHLY, CDR2 FYNNEI. CDR3 nucleotides: TGTGCCAGCAGTGATGGGCGGGGGGGCCGTTTCGAGCAGTACTTC. It specifies CASSDGRGGRFEQYF.

J is TRBJ1-5 and V is TRBV2, with D perhaps matching TRBD1 (6 bases). The CDR3 is made up of 14 amino acids. V was shortened by 5 bases and J by 4 bases, with 12 bases between the two germline ends. Germline values: CDR1 SNHLY, CDR2 FYNNEI. CDR3 residues: CASSTQGRNQPQHF. CDR3 coding DNA: TGTGCCAGCAGTACACAGGGAAGGAATCAGCCCCAGCATTTT. Full variable domain (outside the CDR3, taken from reference TRBV2 and TRBJ1-5): EPEVTQTPSHQVTQMGQEVILRCVPISNHLYFYWYRQILGQKVEFLVSFYNNEISEKSEIFDDQFSVERPDGSNFTLKIRSTKLEDSAMYFCASSTQGRNQPQHFGDGTRLSIL.

Comments on this clone: The final CDR3 position lacks the conserved phenylalanine or tryptophan, pointing to a likely read error. No DNA is shown, since the ends of the CDR3 on it are uncertain; the CDR3 is the one TCRdb lists. The V gene is TRBV6-4, the J gene TRBJ2-7; TRBD1 is taken as the D call from the table, unchecked against the DNA. The CDR3 spans 11 amino acids, including both terminal residues. The germline gives CDR1 MRHNA, CDR2 SNTAGT. CDR3 sequence reads: CASCVGNRTRL.

The chain couples TRBV30 to TRBJ2-2; 9 nucleotides line up with TRBD1. Germline values: CDR1 GTSNPN, CDR2 SVGIG (reference sequence). Trimming cost V 4 bases and J 6 bases; bases outside gene matches: 9. The CDR3 is made up of 15 amino acids. CDR3 in DNA: TGTGCCTGGACAGAGACAGGGGGGGACTCCGGGGAGCTGTTTTTT. Amino acids: CAWTETGGDSGELFF.

The V gene is TRBV7-6, the J gene TRBJ2-6; D gene ambiguous. V shed 2 bases and J shed 0 bases, with 8 bases lying between them. Looked up from germline, CDR1 is SGHVS and CDR2 is FNYEAQ. This CDR3 contains 16 residues. CDR3 bases: TGTGCCAGCAGCTTAAGACTGGCCTCTGGGGCCAACGTCCTGACTTTC. This codes for CASSLRLASGANVLTF.

The genes are TRBV9 and TRBJ2-6; 9 nucleotides match TRBD1. The CDR3 covers 20 residues. Per germline, CDR1 SGDLS and CDR2 YYNGEE. V dropped 1 base and J dropped 2; count of bases not matched to a gene: 13. The CDR3 region is CASSVSPGQGRFAGANVLTF. Written as DNA, the CDR3 is TGTGCCAGCAGCGTATCTCCTGGACAGGGGAGGTTCGCTGGGGCCAACGTCCTGACTTTC.